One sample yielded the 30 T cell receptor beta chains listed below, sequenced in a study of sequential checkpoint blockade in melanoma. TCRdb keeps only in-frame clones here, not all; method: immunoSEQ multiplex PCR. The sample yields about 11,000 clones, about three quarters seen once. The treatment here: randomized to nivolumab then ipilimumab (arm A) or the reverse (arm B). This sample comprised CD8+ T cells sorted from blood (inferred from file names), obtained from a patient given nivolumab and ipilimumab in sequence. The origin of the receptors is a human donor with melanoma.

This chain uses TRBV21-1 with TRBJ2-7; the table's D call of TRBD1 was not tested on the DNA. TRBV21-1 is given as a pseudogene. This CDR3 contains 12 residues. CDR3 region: CAKRGLDYEQYF. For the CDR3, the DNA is TGTGCCAAAAGGGGGCTCGACTACGAGCAGTACTTC.

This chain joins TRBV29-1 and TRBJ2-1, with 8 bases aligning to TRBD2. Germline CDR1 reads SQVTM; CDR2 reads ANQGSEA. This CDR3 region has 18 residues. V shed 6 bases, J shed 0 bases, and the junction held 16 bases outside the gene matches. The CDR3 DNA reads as TGCAGCGTCCCAATAGGGGGTAGCGGGGTCAGCTCCTACAATGAGCAGTTCTTC. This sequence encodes CSVPIGGSGVSSYNEQFF.

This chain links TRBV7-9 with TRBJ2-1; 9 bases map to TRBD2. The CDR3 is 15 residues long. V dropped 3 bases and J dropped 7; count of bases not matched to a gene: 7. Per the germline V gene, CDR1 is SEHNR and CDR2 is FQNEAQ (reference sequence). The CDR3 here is CASSFTPGLANEQFF. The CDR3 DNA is TGTGCCAGCAGCTTTACACCGGGACTAGCTAATGAGCAGTTCTTC.

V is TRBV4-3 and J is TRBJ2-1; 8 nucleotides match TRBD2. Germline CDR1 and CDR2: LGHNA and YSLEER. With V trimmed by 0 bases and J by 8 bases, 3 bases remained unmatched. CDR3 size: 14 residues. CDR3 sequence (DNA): TGCGCCAGCAGCCAAGATGGCGGGAGGTATGAGCAGTTCTTC. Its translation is CASSQDGGRYEQFF.

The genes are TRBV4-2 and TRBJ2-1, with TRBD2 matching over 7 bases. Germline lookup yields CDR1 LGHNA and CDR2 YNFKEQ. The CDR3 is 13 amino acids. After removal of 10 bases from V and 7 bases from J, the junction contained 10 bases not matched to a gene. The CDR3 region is CATSRETGNEQFF. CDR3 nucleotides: TGTGCCACGTCGCGGGAGACCGGGAATGAGCAGTTCTTC.

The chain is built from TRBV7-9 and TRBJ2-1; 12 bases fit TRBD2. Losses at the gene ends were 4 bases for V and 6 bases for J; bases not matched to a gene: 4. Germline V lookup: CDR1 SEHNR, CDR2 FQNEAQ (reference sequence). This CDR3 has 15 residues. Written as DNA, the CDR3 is TGTGCCAGCAGCTCCTCTAGCGGGAGGGTCAATGAGCAGTTCTTC. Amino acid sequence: CASSSSSGRVNEQFF.

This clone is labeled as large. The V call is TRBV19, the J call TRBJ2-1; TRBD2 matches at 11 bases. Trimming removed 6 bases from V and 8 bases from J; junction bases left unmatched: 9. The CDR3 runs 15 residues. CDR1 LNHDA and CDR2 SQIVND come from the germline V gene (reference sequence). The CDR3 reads CASSRTSGSLDEQFF. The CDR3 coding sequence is TGTGCCAGTAGCCGCACTAGCGGGAGTTTAGATGAGCAGTTCTTC. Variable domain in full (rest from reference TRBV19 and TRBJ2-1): DGGITQSPKYLFRKEGQNVTLSCEQNLNHDAMYWYRQDPGQGLRLIYYSQIVNDFQKGDIAEGYSVSREKKESFPLTVTSAQKNPTAFYLCASSRTSGSLDEQFFGPGTRLTVL.

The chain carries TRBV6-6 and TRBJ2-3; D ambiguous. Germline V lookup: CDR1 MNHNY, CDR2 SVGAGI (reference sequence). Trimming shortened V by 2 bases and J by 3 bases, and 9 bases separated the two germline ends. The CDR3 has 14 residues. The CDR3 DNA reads TGTGCCAGCAGTTACAGCAGCGCGACAGATACGCAGTATTTT. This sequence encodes CASSYSSATDTQYF.

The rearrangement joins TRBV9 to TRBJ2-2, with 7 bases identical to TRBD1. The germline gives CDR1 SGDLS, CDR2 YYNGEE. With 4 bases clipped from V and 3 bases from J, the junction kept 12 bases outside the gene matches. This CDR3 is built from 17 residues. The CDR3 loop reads CASSSPTGESYTGELFF. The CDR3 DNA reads TGTGCCAGCAGCTCCCCAACAGGGGAGTCTTACACCGGGGAGCTGTTTTTT.

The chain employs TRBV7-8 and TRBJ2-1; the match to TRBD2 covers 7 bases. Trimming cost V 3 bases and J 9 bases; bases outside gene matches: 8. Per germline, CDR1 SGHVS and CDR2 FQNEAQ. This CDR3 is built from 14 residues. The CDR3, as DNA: TGTGCCAGCAGCTTGCTAGCGGTGGTTCTTGAGCAGTTCTTC. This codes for CASSLLAVVLEQFF.

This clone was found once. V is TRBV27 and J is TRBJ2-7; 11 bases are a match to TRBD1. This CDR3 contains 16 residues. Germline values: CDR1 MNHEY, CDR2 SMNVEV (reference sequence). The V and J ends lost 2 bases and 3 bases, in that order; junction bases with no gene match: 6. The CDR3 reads CASSLLRTGGFYEQYF. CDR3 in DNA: TGTGCCAGCAGTTTACTCCGGACAGGGGGCTTCTACGAGCAGTACTTC.

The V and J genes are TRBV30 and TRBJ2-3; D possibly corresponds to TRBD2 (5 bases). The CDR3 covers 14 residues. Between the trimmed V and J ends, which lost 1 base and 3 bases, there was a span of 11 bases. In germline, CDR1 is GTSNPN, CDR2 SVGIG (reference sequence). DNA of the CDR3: TGTGCCTGGAGTGGGTTAGCGACTACAGATACGCAGTATTTT. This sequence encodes CAWSGLATTDTQYF.

The CDR3 coding sequence is TGTGCCAGCAGTGAACCCCCCGGAGTTGGAGAGCCCCAGCATTTT. Its protein product is CASSEPPGVGEPQHF. The genes are TRBV6-1 and TRBJ1-5, with D uncertain. Trimming took off 2 bases at V and 8 bases at J, with 16 bases between the two ends. This CDR3 spans 15 amino acids. Per the germline V gene, CDR1 is MNHNS and CDR2 is SASEGT.

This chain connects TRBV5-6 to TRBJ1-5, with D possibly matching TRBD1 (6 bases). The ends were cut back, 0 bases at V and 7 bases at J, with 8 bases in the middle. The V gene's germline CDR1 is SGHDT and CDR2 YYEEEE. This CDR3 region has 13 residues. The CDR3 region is CASSLGGLQPQHF. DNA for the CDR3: TGTGCCAGCAGCTTGGGGGGGCTACAGCCCCAGCATTTT.

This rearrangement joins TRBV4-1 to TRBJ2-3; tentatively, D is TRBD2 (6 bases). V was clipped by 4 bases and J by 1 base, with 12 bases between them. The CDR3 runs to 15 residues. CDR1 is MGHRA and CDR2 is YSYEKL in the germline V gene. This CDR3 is CASSRRESRTDTQYF. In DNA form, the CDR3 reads TGCGCCAGCAGCCGCCGGGAGTCCCGCACAGATACGCAGTATTTT.

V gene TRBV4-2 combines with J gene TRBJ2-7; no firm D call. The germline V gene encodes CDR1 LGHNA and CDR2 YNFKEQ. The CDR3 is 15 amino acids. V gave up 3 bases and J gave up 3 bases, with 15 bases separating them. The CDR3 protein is CASSQTPRGGYEQYF. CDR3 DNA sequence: TGTGCCAGCAGCCAGACTCCACGAGGTGGCTACGAGCAGTACTTC.

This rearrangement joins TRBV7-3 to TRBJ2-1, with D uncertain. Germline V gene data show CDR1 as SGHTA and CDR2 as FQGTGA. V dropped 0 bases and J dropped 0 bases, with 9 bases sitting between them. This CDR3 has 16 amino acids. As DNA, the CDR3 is TGTGCCAGCAGCTTAACGCTTGCAGACTCCTACAATGAGCAGTTCTTC. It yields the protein CASSLTLADSYNEQFF.

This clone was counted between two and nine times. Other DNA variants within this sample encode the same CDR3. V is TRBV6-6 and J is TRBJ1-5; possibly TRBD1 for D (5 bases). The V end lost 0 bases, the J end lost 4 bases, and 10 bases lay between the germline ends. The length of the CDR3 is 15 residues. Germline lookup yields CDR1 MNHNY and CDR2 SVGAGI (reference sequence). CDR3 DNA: TGTGCCAGCAGTTACTCGCCGGGGGGGAATCAGCCCCAGCATTTT. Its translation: CASSYSPGGNQPQHF.

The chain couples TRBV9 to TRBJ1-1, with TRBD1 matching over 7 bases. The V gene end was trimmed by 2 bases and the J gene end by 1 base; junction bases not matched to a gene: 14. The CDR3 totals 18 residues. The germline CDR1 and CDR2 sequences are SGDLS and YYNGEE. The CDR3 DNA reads TGTGCCAGCAGCGTTTACTCGGGCAGGGGGATGGGGAACACTGAAGCTTTCTTT. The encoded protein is CASSVYSGRGMGNTEAFF.

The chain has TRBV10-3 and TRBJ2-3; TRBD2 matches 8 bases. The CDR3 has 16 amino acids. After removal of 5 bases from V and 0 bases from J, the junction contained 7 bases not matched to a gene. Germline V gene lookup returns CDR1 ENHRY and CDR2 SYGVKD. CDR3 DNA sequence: TGTGCCATCAGTCAACTAGCGGAAACTAGCACAGATACGCAGTATTTT. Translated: CAISQLAETSTDTQYF.

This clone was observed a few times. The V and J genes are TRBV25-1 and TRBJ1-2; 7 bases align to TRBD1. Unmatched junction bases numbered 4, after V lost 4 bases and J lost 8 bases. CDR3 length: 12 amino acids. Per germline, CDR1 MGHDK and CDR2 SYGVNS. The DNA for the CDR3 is TGTGCCAGCAGTGGACAGGGAGAGGGCTACACCTTC. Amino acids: CASSGQGEGYTF.

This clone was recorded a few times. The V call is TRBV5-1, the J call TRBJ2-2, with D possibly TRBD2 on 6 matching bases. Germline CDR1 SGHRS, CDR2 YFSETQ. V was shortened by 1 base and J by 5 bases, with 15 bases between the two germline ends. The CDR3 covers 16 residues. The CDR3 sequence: CASSLYLTGGTGELFF. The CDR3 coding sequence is TGCGCCAGCAGCTTGTATCTCACCGGAGGGACCGGGGAGCTGTTTTTT.

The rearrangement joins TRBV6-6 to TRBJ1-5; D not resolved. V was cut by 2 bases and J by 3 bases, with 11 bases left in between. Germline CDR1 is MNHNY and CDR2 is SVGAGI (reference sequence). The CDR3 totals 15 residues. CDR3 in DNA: TGTGCCAGCAGTTACCCCACAGAGAACAATCAGCCCCAGCATTTT. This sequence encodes CASSYPTENNQPQHF.

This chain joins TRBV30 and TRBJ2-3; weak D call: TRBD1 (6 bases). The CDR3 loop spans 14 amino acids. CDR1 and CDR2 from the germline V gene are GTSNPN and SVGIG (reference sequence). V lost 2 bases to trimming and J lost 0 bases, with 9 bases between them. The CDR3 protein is CAWSTGYSTDTQYF. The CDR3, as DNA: TGTGCCTGGAGTACAGGGTACAGCACAGATACGCAGTATTTT.

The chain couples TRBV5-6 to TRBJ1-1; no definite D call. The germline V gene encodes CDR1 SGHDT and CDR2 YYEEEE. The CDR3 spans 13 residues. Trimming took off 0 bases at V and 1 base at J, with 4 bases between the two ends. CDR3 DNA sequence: TGTGCCAGCAGCTTGGACACGAACACTGAAGCTTTCTTT. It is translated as CASSLDTNTEAFF.

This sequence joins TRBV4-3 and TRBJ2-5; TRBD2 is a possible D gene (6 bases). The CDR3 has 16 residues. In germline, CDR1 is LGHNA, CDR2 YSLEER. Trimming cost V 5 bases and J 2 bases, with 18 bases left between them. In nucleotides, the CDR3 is TGCGCCAGCAGCACCTCGCGGGGCACCTGGCAAGAGACCCAGTACTTC. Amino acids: CASSTSRGTWQETQYF.

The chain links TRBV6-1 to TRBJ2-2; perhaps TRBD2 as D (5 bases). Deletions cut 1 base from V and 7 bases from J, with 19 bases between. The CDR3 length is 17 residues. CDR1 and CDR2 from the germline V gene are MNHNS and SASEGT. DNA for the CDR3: TGTGCCAGCAGTGAAGGCGTTTACGGGATAGTTGGCGGGGAGCTGTTTTTT. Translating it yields CASSEGVYGIVGGELFF.

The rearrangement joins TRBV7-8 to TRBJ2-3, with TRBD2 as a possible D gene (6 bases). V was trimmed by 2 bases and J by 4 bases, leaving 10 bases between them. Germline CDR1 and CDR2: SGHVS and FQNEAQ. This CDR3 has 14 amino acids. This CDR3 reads CASSLTGDSDTQYF. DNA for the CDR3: TGTGCCAGCAGCTTAACGGGAGATTCAGATACGCAGTATTTT.

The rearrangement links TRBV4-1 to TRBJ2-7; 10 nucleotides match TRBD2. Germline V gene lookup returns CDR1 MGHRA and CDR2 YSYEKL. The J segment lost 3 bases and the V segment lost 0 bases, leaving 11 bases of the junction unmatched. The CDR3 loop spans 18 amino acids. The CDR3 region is CASSQDFELAGVGYEQYF. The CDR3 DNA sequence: TGCGCCAGCAGCCAAGATTTTGAGCTAGCGGGAGTGGGCTACGAGCAGTACTTC.

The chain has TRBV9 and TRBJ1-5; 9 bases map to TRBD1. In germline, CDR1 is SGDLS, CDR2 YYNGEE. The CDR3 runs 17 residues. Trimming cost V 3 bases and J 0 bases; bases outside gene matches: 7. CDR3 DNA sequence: TGTGCCAGCAGCGGAGGACAGGGGTTAAATAGCAATCAGCCCCAGCATTTT. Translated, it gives CASSGGQGLNSNQPQHF.